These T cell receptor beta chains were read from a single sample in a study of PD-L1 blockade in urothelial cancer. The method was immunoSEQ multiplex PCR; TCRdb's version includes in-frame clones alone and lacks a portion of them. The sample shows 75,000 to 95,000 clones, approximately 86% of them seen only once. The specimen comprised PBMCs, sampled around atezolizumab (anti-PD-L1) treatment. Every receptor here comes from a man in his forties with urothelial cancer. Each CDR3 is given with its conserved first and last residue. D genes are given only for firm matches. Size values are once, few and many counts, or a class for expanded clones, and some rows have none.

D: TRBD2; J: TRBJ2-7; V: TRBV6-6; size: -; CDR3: CASSGGLAYEQYF; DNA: TGTGCCAGCAGCGGGGGACTAGCTTACGAGCAGTACTTC
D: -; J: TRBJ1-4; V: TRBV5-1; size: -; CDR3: CASSFSGTTNEKLFF; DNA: TGCGCCAGCAGCTTCTCCGGGACAACTAATGAAAAACTGTTTTTT
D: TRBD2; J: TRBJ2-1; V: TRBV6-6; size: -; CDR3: CASIRSGSEQFF; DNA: TGTGCCAGCATTCGTAGCGGGAGTGAGCAGTTCTTC
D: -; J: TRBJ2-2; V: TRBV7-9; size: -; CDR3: CASSLKGTQGTGELFF; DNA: TGTGCCAGCAGCTTGAAAGGGACACAGGGCACCGGGGAGCTGTTTTTT
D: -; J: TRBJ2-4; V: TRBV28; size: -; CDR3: CASSSSTRFGGNIQYF; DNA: TGTGCCAGCAGTTCGTCTACACGGTTCGGGGGAAACATTCAGTACTTC
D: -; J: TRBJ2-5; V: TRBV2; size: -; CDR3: CASSVAGQRETQYF; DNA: TGTGCCAGCAGTGTGGCGGGACAGCGAGAGACCCAGTACTTC
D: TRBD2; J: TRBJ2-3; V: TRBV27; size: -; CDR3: CASRTQGLAGFPRQYF; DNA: TGTGCCAGCAGGACCCAAGGACTAGCGGGATTCCCTCGGCAGTATTTT
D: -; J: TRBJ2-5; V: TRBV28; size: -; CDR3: CARGQRQTQYF; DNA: TGTGCCAGGGGACAACGGCAGACCCAGTACTTC
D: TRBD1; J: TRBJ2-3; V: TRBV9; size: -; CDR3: CASSPGQGSTDTQYF; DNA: TGTGCCAGCAGCCCGGGACAGGGGAGCACAGATACGCAGTATTTT
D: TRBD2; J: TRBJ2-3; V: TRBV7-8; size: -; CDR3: CASSLAGGTDTQYF; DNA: TGTGCCAGCAGCTTAGCGGGGGGGACAGATACGCAGTATTTT
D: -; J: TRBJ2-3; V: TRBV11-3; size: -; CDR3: CASRKGGQGDTQYF; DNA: TGTGCCAGCAGAAAAGGGGGTCAGGGAGATACGCAGTATTTT
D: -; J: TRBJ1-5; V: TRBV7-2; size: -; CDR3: CASSLVSSYNQPQHF; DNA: TGTGCCAGCAGCTTAGTCTCGAGTTACAATCAGCCCCAGCATTTT
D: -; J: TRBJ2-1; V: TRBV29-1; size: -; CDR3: CSVGENEQFF; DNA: TGCAGCGTTGGGGAGAATGAGCAGTTCTTC
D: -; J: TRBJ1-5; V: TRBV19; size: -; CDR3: CASSIGSRQPQHF; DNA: TGTGCCAGTAGTATCGGGTCGCGCCAGCCCCAGCATTTT
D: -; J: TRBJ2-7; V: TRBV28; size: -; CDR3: CASSFNRPSRGPSYEQYF; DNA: TGTGCCAGCAGTTTCAACCGACCTTCGCGGGGCCCATCCTACGAGCAGTACTTC
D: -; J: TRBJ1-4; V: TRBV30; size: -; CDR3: CAWSQGRKLFF; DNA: TGTGCCTGGAGCCAGGGTCGAAAACTGTTTTTT
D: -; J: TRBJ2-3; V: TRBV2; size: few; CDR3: CASGHGGIRTDTQYF; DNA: TGTGCCAGCGGCCATGGCGGGATAAGAACAGATACGCAGTATTTT
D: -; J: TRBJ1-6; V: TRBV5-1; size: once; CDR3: CASSLLSSYNSPLHF; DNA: TGCGCCAGCAGCTTGCTGAGCTCCTATAATTCACCCCTCCACTTT
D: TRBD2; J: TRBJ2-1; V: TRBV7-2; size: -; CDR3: CASSSLAGDYNEQFF; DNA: TGTGCCAGCAGTTCGCTAGCGGGAGACTACAATGAGCAGTTCTTC
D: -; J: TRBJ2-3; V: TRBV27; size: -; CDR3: CASTPDSRSADTQYF; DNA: TGTGCCAGCACCCCGGACTCCCGAAGCGCAGATACGCAGTATTTT
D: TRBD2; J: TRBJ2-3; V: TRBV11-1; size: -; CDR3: CASSSLTSGSTDTQYF; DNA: TGTGCCAGCAGCTCACTAACTAGCGGCAGCACAGATACGCAGTATTTT
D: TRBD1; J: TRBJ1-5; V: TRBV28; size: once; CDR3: CASSRQGYQPQHF; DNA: TGTGCCAGCAGCCGACAGGGCTATCAGCCCCAGCATTTT
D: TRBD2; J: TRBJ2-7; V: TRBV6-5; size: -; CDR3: CASTTPSGSSYEQYF; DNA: TGTGCCAGCACTACACCCAGCGGGAGCTCCTACGAGCAGTACTTC
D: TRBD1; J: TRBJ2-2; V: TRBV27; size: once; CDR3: CASSPLGQGKGGELFF; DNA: TGTGCCAGCAGCCCTCTAGGACAGGGAAAGGGCGGGGAGCTGTTTTTT
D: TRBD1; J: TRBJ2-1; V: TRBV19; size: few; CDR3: CASSIPSRQGSEQFF; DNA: TGTGCCAGTAGTATCCCTAGCCGACAGGGGAGTGAGCAGTTCTTC
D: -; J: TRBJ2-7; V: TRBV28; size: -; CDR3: CASSPSAYEQYF; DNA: TGTGCCAGCAGTCCCTCGGCCTACGAGCAGTACTTC
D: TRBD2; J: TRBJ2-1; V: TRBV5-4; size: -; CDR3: CASSFPTSADEQFF; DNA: TGTGCCAGCAGCTTCCCAACTAGCGCCGACGAGCAGTTCTTC
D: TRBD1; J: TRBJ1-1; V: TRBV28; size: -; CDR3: CASDRDAEAFF; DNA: TGTGCCTCGGACAGGGACGCTGAAGCTTTCTTT
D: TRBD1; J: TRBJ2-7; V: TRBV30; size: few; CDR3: CAWTRGVGGREQYF; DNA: TGTGCCTGGACCCGTGGGGTAGGGGGCCGCGAGCAGTACTTC
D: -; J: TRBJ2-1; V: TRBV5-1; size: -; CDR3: CASSSNQRSLGNEQFF; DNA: TGCGCCAGCAGCTCTAACCAGCGGAGCCTCGGCAATGAGCAGTTCTTC
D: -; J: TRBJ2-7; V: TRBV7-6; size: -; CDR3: CASSPRAGRGVYEQYF; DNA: TGTGCCAGCAGCCCTCGGGCAGGGCGTGGAGTCTACGAGCAGTACTTC
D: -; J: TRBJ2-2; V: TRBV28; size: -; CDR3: CASVPSYKGAGELFF; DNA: TGTGCCAGCGTCCCATCATATAAGGGGGCCGGGGAGCTGTTTTTT
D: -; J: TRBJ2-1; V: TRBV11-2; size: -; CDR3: CASSLGRNEQFF; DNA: TGTGCCAGCAGCCTCGGCAGGAATGAGCAGTTCTTC
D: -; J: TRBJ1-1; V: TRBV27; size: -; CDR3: CASSFLGGTTEAFF; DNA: TGTGCCAGCAGTTTCTTGGGGGGGACAACTGAAGCTTTCTTT
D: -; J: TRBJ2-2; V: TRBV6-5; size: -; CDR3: CASSYSRGAGELFF; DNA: TGTGCCAGCAGTTACTCAAGGGGTGCCGGGGAGCTGTTTTTT
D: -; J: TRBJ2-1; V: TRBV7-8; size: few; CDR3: CASSLTDNEQFF; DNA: TGTGCCAGCAGCTTGACTGACAATGAGCAGTTCTTC
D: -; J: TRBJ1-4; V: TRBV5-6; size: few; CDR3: CASSLSTGTTNEKLFF; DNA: TGTGCCAGCAGCTTATCGACAGGAACAACTAATGAAAAACTGTTTTTT
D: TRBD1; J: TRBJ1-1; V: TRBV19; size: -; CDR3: CASSKGATEAFF; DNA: TGTGCCAGTAGTAAGGGGGCTACTGAAGCTTTCTTT
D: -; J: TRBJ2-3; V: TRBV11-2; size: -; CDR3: CASSPQGSGADTQYF; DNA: TGTGCCAGCAGCCCCCAGGGGAGTGGTGCAGATACGCAGTATTTT